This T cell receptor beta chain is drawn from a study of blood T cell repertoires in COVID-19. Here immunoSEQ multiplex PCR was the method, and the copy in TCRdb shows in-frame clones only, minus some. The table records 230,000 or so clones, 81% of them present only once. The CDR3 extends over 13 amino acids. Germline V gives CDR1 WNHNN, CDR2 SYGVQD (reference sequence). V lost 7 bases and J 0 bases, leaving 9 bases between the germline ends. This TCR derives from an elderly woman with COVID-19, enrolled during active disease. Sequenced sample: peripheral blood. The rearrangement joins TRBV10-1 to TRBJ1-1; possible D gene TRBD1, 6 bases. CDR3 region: CASKDSLNTEAFF. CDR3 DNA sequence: TGCGCCAGCAAGGACAGCCTGAACACTGAAGCTTTCTTT.